What follows are 3 T cell receptor beta chains derived from one specimen sequenced in a study of blood T cell repertoires in COVID-19. Libraries were prepared by immunoSEQ multiplex PCR; TCRdb keeps only in-frame clonotypes and omits some of them. The profile shows more than 200,000 clones, around four fifths of them singletons. The specimen was peripheral blood. The receptors come from a man aged 60 to 75 with acute or convalescent COVID-19.

This CDR3 reads CASSPQKTQYF. The DNA of the CDR3 is TGTGCCAGCAGCCCCCAGAAGACCCAGTACTTC. This chain links TRBV12-3 or TRBV12-4 with TRBJ2-5, with unresolved D. Trimming stripped 6 bases from V and 6 bases from J, with 8 bases between. This CDR3 comprises 11 residues.

This rearrangement joins TRBV5-1 to TRBJ2-5; maybe TRBD1 (6 bases). There are 15 residues in the CDR3. CDR1 SGHRS and CDR2 YFSETQ come from the germline V gene. Deletions cut 0 bases from V and 5 bases from J, with 14 bases between. CDR3: CASSLVPTGSETQYF. The CDR3 DNA sequence: TGCGCCAGCAGCTTGGTCCCCACAGGGTCCGAGACCCAGTACTTC.

J is TRBJ2-5 and V is TRBV5-1; 8 bases are a match to TRBD1. This CDR3 has 15 residues. CDR1 is SGHRS and CDR2 is YFSETQ in the germline V gene. Losses at the gene ends were 0 bases for V and 5 bases for J; bases not matched to a gene: 6. This CDR3 is CASSLVAGGIETQYF. The DNA for the CDR3 is TGCGCCAGCAGCTTGGTTGCAGGGGGCATTGAGACCCAGTACTTC.